The sequence of this TCR beta chain was determined in a study of Graves' ophthalmopathy and Graves' hyperthyroidism. PBMCs were density-gradient isolated from roughly 10 ml fresh blood. RNA served as the template for amplifying TCR beta CDR3 regions. RT-PCR was first run with HTBI primers, then multiplex PCR in a second round. TCRdb passed the multiplex PCR reads through MiXCR, listing each CDR3 protein once. Altogether 600,000 to 650,000 distinct CDR3 sequences are present, 22% being singletons, with the ten largest covering around 6.5%. Ten or more counts support this clonotype. Sequenced sample: peripheral blood. The sequence came from a woman aged 18-29 years with stable Graves' hyperthyroidism. Some clones in this sample may be carry-over from other donors' samples.

Written as DNA, the CDR3 is TGTGCCGGGGGCCCGATGTGGACCGGGGAGCTGTTTTTT. Its protein product is CAGGPMWTGELFF. The chain has TRBV6-1 and TRBJ2-2; maybe TRBD1 (6 bases). Trimming removed 11 bases at V and 5 bases at J, with 15 bases between. This CDR3 has 13 residues. From germline, CDR1 is MNHNS and CDR2 SASEGT.